These T cell receptor beta chains were read from a single sample in a study of chemoradiotherapy in HPV16-positive cancers. Method: immunoSEQ multiplex PCR; TCRdb's copy keeps in-frame clones and lacks some. The table lists about 66,000 clones, 88% of them singletons. Material: blood, obtained from a patient who underwent chemoradiotherapy. The receptors originated from a human donor with HPV-associated anogenital cancer. Both conserved end residues are part of each CDR3. The D gene is left open where the match is weak. A clone size is listed for some rows: how often the clone was seen (once, few, many), or a class if it is expanded.

j_gene: TRBJ1-2; v_gene: TRBV2; abundance: -; d_gene: -; CDR3nt: TGTGCCAGCAGTGCTCCCTTGGGCTACACCTTC; CDR3aa: CASSAPLGYTF
j_gene: TRBJ2-5; v_gene: TRBV4-1; abundance: -; d_gene: -; CDR3nt: TGCGCCAGCAGCCCCAAGATACCCCCCCGGGACAACCAAGAGACCCAGTACTTC; CDR3aa: CASSPKIPPRDNQETQYF
j_gene: TRBJ2-1; v_gene: TRBV6-1; abundance: -; d_gene: TRBD2; CDR3nt: TGTGCCAGCAGTGAAGCCCTTCTTCCGGGACTAGCTACTTACAATGAGCAGTTCTTC; CDR3aa: CASSEALLPGLATYNEQFF
j_gene: TRBJ2-2; v_gene: TRBV6-4; abundance: -; d_gene: TRBD1; CDR3nt: TGTGCCAGCAGTGATGCCGCGACAGGGGGCACCGGGGAGCTGTTTTTT; CDR3aa: CASSDAATGGTGELFF
j_gene: TRBJ1-4; v_gene: TRBV5-1; abundance: -; d_gene: -; CDR3nt: TGCGCCAGCAGCTTGGGGGGTATGGGTGGAAATGAAAAACTGTTTTTT; CDR3aa: CASSLGGMGGNEKLFF
j_gene: TRBJ2-2; v_gene: TRBV6-5; abundance: -; d_gene: -; CDR3nt: TGTGCCAGCAGTCATGACTTAACCGGGGAGCTGTTTTTT; CDR3aa: CASSHDLTGELFF
j_gene: TRBJ1-1; v_gene: TRBV28; abundance: medium-sized; d_gene: TRBD1; CDR3nt: TGTGCCAGCAGTTGGGACAGGGTTAACACTGAAGCTTTCTTT; CDR3aa: CASSWDRVNTEAFF
j_gene: TRBJ2-7; v_gene: TRBV28; abundance: -; d_gene: -; CDR3nt: TGTGCCAGCAGTTCTAGTTACGAGCAGTACTTC; CDR3aa: CASSSSYEQYF
j_gene: TRBJ2-6; v_gene: TRBV10-2; abundance: -; d_gene: -; CDR3nt: TGCGCCAGCAGGGACGGGGCCAACGTCCTGACTTTC; CDR3aa: CASRDGANVLTF
j_gene: TRBJ2-5; v_gene: TRBV20-1; abundance: -; d_gene: -; CDR3nt: TGCAGTGCTAGAGATCTGGAGACCCAGTACTTC; CDR3aa: CSARDLETQYF
j_gene: TRBJ1-2; v_gene: TRBV15; abundance: -; d_gene: -; CDR3nt: TGTGCCACCAGCAGAGATCTGGGTCGACGGAACTATGGCTACACCTTC; CDR3aa: CATSRDLGRRNYGYTF
j_gene: TRBJ2-3; v_gene: TRBV29-1; abundance: once; d_gene: -; CDR3nt: TGCAGCGTTGAGTGGGTGGGCACAGATACGCAGTATTTT; CDR3aa: CSVEWVGTDTQYF
j_gene: TRBJ1-2; v_gene: TRBV27; abundance: -; d_gene: -; CDR3nt: TGTGCCAGCAGTTCCGGCCAGCAGAAATCTTGGCATGGCTACACCTTC; CDR3aa: CASSSGQQKSWHGYTF
j_gene: TRBJ2-7; v_gene: TRBV10-3; abundance: once; d_gene: -; CDR3nt: TGTGCCATCGGGAACCCGGGGCCCAACCCCTACGAGCAGTACTTC; CDR3aa: CAIGNPGPNPYEQYF
j_gene: TRBJ1-1; v_gene: TRBV5-1; abundance: -; d_gene: -; CDR3nt: TGCGCCAGCAGCTTGGGGGATGGGAACACTGAAGCTTTCTTT; CDR3aa: CASSLGDGNTEAFF
j_gene: TRBJ1-3; v_gene: TRBV6-1; abundance: -; d_gene: -; CDR3nt: TGTGCCAGCAGTGAGATTACAGTCGCTGGAAACACCATATATTTT; CDR3aa: CASSEITVAGNTIYF
j_gene: TRBJ2-7; v_gene: TRBV6-6; abundance: once; d_gene: -; CDR3nt: TGTGCCAGCACCTACAGGACAGAAAGCGAGCAGTACTTC; CDR3aa: CASTYRTESEQYF
j_gene: TRBJ1-4; v_gene: TRBV10-3; abundance: -; d_gene: -; CDR3nt: TGTGCCATCAGAGATCAGGGGACGGGCGAAAAACTGTTTTTT; CDR3aa: CAIRDQGTGEKLFF
j_gene: TRBJ2-7; v_gene: TRBV19; abundance: once; d_gene: -; CDR3nt: TGTGCCAGTAGGGGCAGAGCCTACGAGCAGTACTTC; CDR3aa: CASRGRAYEQYF
j_gene: TRBJ1-2; v_gene: TRBV27; abundance: -; d_gene: -; CDR3nt: TGTGCCAGCAGTTCCCGACAGTTAGATAAGAATGGCTACACCTTC; CDR3aa: CASSSRQLDKNGYTF
j_gene: TRBJ2-3; v_gene: TRBV5-1; abundance: -; d_gene: TRBD1; CDR3nt: TGCGCCAGCGGGACAGCTAGCACAGATACGCAGTATTTT; CDR3aa: CASGTASTDTQYF
j_gene: TRBJ2-7; v_gene: TRBV14; abundance: -; d_gene: TRBD2; CDR3nt: TGTGCCAGCAGCCAAAGATCGGGCGGGAGGGCCTACGAGCAGTACTTC; CDR3aa: CASSQRSGGRAYEQYF
j_gene: TRBJ1-1; v_gene: TRBV7-9; abundance: -; d_gene: -; CDR3nt: TGTGCCAGCAGCCCCCGTGCGAGGGCAGGGACTGAAGCTTTCTTT; CDR3aa: CASSPRARAGTEAFF
j_gene: TRBJ1-4; v_gene: TRBV29-1; abundance: -; d_gene: TRBD1; CDR3nt: TGCAGCGTTGAAACAGGGGTTAATGAAAAACTGTTTTTT; CDR3aa: CSVETGVNEKLFF
j_gene: TRBJ1-2; v_gene: TRBV5-6; abundance: -; d_gene: -; CDR3nt: TGTGCCAGCAGCTCGGTCGACATATCTTATGGCTACACCTTC; CDR3aa: CASSSVDISYGYTF
j_gene: TRBJ1-1; v_gene: TRBV5-8; abundance: -; d_gene: -; CDR3nt: TGTGCCAGCAGCTCCCTGAAATTTGCCAACACTGAAGCTTTCTTT; CDR3aa: CASSSLKFANTEAFF
j_gene: TRBJ1-4; v_gene: TRBV21-1; abundance: -; d_gene: -; CDR3nt: TGTGCCAGCAGCTCAATAGGGGGGACGGTTGCAACTAATGAAAAACTGTTTTTT; CDR3aa: CASSSIGGTVATNEKLFF
j_gene: TRBJ2-2; v_gene: TRBV13; abundance: -; d_gene: TRBD2; CDR3nt: TGTGCCAGCAGCCCGGGGGGGGCGCTGGTCACCGGGGAGCTGTTTTTT; CDR3aa: CASSPGGALVTGELFF
j_gene: TRBJ2-5; v_gene: TRBV27; abundance: -; d_gene: -; CDR3nt: TGTGCCAGCAGTTTCTCCGGGTTCCAAGAGACCCAGTACTTC; CDR3aa: CASSFSGFQETQYF
j_gene: TRBJ1-1; v_gene: TRBV5-1; abundance: -; d_gene: -; CDR3nt: TGCGCCAGCAGTCTGGGGGTCACTGAAGCTTTCTTT; CDR3aa: CASSLGVTEAFF
j_gene: TRBJ2-1; v_gene: TRBV6-5; abundance: -; d_gene: -; CDR3nt: TGTGCCAGCAGCCAATCACGCAATGAGCAGTTCTTC; CDR3aa: CASSQSRNEQFF
j_gene: TRBJ2-1; v_gene: TRBV6-1; abundance: -; d_gene: -; CDR3nt: TGTGCCAGCACCAGAACTAAAGAGCAGTTCTTC; CDR3aa: CASTRTKEQFF
j_gene: TRBJ2-7; v_gene: TRBV5-1; abundance: -; d_gene: TRBD2; CDR3nt: TGCGCCAGCAGCTTGGTAGCGGGCGCTGCCTACGAGCAGTACTTC; CDR3aa: CASSLVAGAAYEQYF
j_gene: TRBJ2-7; v_gene: TRBV7-9; abundance: once; d_gene: TRBD1; CDR3nt: TGTGCCAGCAGCCAAGGACAGGGTGGCCACGAGCAGTACTTC; CDR3aa: CASSQGQGGHEQYF